This T cell receptor beta chain came from a study of blood T cell repertoires in COVID-19. Trimming stripped 4 bases from V and 0 bases from J, with 10 bases between. CDR3 length: 14 amino acids. The V gene's germline CDR1 is SGHNT and CDR2 YYREEE (reference sequence). Sequenced by immunoSEQ multiplex PCR; TCRdb stores in-frame clones only, minus some. Of some 240,000 clones listed, around 88% are singletons. Of note for this clone: The sample contains more than one DNA sequence encoding this CDR3.

The sequence derives from a woman aged 40-49 years with acute COVID-19. The V gene is TRBV5-4, the J gene TRBJ1-2; tentatively, D is TRBD1 (5 bases). The material sequenced was PBMCs or T cells enriched from blood (not recorded which). The CDR3 protein is CASSPQGANYGYTF. In nucleotides, the CDR3 is TGTGCCAGCAGCCCGCAGGGCGCTAACTATGGCTACACCTTC.